This T cell receptor (beta chain) is from a study of CD8+ T cells in alopecia areata. Looking at the study overall: Patients in the study were on tofacitinib for 6 to 18 months, then off it for 6 months. Findings and caveats of the study: Tofacitinib delivered significant drops in scalp clonality and in expanded CD8+ clones among the top 100.

RNA, once extracted, was reverse transcribed into cDNA for use as the sequencing template. This table comes from immunoSEQ multiplex PCR, and its TCRdb copy is limited to in-frame clones, with some not included. Altogether roughly 98,000 clones are present, 50% to 75% being singletons, with the ten largest covering less than 20%. Treatment of the sample: oral pan-JAK inhibitor, 5-10 mg twice daily. With respect to this clone: Its antigen is currently unknown.

This CDR3 region has 16 residues. Unmatched junction bases numbered 9, after V lost 1 base and J lost 9 bases. Germline CDR1 is SGHAT and CDR2 is FQNNGV. This specimen was CD8+ T cells sorted from blood, taken at week 4, from a patient treated with tofacitinib. The chain recombines TRBV11-2 with TRBJ2-1, with 10 positions matching TRBD2. The TCR originated in a human donor with alopecia areata. Written as DNA, the CDR3 is TGTGCCAGCAGCTTAGGTACTAGCGGGATGCAGATTGAGCAGTTCTTC. Encoded protein: CASSLGTSGMQIEQFF.